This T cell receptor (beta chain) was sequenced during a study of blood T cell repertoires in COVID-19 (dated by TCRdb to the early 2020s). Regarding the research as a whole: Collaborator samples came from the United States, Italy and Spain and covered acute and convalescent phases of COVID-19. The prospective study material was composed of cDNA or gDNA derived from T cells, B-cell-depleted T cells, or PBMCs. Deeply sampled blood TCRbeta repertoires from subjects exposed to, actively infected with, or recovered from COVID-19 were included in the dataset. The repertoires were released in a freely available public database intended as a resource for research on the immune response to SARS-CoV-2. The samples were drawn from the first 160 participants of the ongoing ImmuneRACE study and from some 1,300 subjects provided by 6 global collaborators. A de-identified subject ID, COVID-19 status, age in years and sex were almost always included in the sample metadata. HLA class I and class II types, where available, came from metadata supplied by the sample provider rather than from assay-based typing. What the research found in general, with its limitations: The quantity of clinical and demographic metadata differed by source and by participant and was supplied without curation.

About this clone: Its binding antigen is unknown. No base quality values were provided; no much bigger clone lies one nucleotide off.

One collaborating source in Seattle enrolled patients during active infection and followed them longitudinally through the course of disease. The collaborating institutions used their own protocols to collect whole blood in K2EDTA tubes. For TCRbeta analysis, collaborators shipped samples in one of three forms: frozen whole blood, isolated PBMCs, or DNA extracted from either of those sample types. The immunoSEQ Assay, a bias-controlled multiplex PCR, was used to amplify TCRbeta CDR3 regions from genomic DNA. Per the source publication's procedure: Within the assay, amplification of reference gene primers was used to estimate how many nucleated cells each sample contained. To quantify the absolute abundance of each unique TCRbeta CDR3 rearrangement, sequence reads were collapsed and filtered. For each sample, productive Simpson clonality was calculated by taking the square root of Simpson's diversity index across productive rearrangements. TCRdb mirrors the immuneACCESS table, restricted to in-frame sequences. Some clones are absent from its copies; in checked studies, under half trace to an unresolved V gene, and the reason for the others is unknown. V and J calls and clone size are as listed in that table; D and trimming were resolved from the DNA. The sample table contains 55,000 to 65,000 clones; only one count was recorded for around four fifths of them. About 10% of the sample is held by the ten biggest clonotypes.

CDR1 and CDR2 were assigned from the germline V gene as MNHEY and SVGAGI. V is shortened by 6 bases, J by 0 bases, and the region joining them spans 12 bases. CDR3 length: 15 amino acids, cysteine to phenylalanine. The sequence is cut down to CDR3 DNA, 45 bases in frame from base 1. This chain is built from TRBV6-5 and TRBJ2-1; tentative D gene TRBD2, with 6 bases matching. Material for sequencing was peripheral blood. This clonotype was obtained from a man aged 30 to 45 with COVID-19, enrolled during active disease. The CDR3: CASSLGLSSYNEQFF. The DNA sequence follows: TGTGCCAGCAGCCTGGGACTTAGCTCCTACAATGAGCAGTTCTTC.